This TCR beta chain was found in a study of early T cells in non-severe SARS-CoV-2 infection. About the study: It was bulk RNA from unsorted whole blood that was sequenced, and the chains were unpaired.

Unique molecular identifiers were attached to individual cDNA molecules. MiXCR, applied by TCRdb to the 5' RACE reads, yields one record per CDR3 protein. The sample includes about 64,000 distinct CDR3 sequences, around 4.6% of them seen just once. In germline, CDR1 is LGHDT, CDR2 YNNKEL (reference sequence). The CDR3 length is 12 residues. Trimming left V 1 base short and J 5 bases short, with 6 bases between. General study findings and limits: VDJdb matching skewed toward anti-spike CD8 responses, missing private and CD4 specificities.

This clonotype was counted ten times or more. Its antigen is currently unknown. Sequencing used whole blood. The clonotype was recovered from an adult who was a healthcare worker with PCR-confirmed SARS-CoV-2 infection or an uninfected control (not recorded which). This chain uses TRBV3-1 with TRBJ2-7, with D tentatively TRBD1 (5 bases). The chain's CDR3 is CASSQGGHEQYF. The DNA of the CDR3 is TGTGCCAGCAGCCAAGGGGGCCACGAGCAGTACTTC.